This is a list of T cell receptor beta chains from one sample in a study of cytomegalovirus exposure and HLA in healthy donors. Generated by immunoSEQ multiplex PCR, the TCRdb table keeps only in-frame clones and is missing some. This sample yields hundreds of thousands of clones, of which around nine tenths are seen a single time; about 2.5% belongs to the top ten. Sequencing used PBMCs. These receptors were taken from a young man in good health and CMV-seronegative. CDR3s include the opening cysteine and the closing phenylalanine or tryptophan. The order of the fields is CDR3 protein, CDR3 DNA, V gene, clone size, D gene, J gene. The D gene is left open where the match is weak. Clone size is stated in some rows and not others, as once, few, many or a class when expanded.

CDR3 protein: CARISGIGTDTQYF
CDR3 DNA: TGTGCCAGGATTAGCGGAATTGGCACAGATACGCAGTATTTT
V gene: TRBV9
clone size: once
D gene: .
J gene: TRBJ2-3

CDR3 protein: CASSQYKNTGELFF
CDR3 DNA: TGCGCCAGCAGCCAGTACAAGAACACCGGGGAGCTGTTTTTT
V gene: TRBV4-1
clone size: .
D gene: .
J gene: TRBJ2-2

CDR3 protein: CASSESTLGNEQFF
CDR3 DNA: TGCGCCAGCAGTGAGTCGACTCTGGGTAATGAGCAGTTCTTC
V gene: TRBV10-2
clone size: .
D gene: .
J gene: TRBJ2-1

CDR3 protein: CASSLEGVNNYEQYF
CDR3 DNA: TGTGCCAGCAGCTTAGAGGGGGTTAATAACTACGAGCAGTACTTC
V gene: TRBV7-2
clone size: .
D gene: .
J gene: TRBJ2-7

CDR3 protein: CASSSTENTGELFF
CDR3 DNA: TGTGCCAGCTCCTCAACTGAGAACACCGGGGAGCTGTTTTTT
V gene: TRBV13
clone size: once
D gene: .
J gene: TRBJ2-2

CDR3 protein: CASSDQGNTEAFF
CDR3 DNA: TGTGCCAGCAGTGATCAGGGCAACACTGAAGCTTTCTTT
V gene: TRBV2
clone size: .
D gene: .
J gene: TRBJ1-1

CDR3 protein: CASSPPPGTGPYNEQFF
CDR3 DNA: TGTGCCAGCAGTCCCCCCCCCGGGACAGGGCCCTACAATGAGCAGTTCTTC
V gene: TRBV25-1
clone size: .
D gene: TRBD1
J gene: TRBJ2-1

CDR3 protein: CASSTGQGYEQYF
CDR3 DNA: TGCGCCAGCAGCACCGGACAGGGCTACGAGCAGTACTTC
V gene: TRBV5-1
clone size: .
D gene: TRBD1
J gene: TRBJ2-7

CDR3 protein: CASSATDRVHYGYTF
CDR3 DNA: TGTGCCAGCAGCGCGACAGACAGGGTCCACTATGGCTACACCTTC
V gene: TRBV9
clone size: .
D gene: TRBD1
J gene: TRBJ1-2

CDR3 protein: CASSPLPRGATYNSPLHF
CDR3 DNA: TGTGCCAGCAGTCCCCTGCCGCGCGGGGCAACCTATAATTCACCCCTCCACTTT
V gene: TRBV28
clone size: .
D gene: .
J gene: TRBJ1-6

CDR3 protein: CASSPASSGGATDTQYF
CDR3 DNA: TGTGCCAGCAGCCCTGCCTCTAGCGGGGGGGCGACAGATACGCAGTATTTT
V gene: TRBV5-4
clone size: .
D gene: TRBD2
J gene: TRBJ2-3

CDR3 protein: CASSLEGGPRSGTGELFF
CDR3 DNA: TGTGCCAGCAGTTTGGAGGGGGGGCCTCGGTCGGGCACCGGGGAGCTGTTTTTT
V gene: TRBV28
clone size: .
D gene: .
J gene: TRBJ2-2

CDR3 protein: CASSLVSGAWNGYTF
CDR3 DNA: TGTGCCAGCAGCTTAGTATCAGGGGCTTGGAATGGCTACACCTTC
V gene: TRBV7-2
clone size: .
D gene: .
J gene: TRBJ1-2

CDR3 protein: CAISALAGSADTQYF
CDR3 DNA: TGTGCCATCAGTGCCCTAGCGGGCAGTGCAGATACGCAGTATTTT
V gene: TRBV10-3
clone size: .
D gene: TRBD2
J gene: TRBJ2-3

CDR3 protein: CASRTGATYNEQFF
CDR3 DNA: TGTGCCAGCAGGACAGGGGCGACCTACAATGAGCAGTTCTTC
V gene: TRBV2
clone size: .
D gene: TRBD1
J gene: TRBJ2-1

CDR3 protein: CASSSSDRAGGYTF
CDR3 DNA: TGTGCCAGCAGCTCTTCGGACAGGGCTGGAGGCTACACCTTC
V gene: TRBV7-9
clone size: .
D gene: TRBD1
J gene: TRBJ1-2

CDR3 protein: CASSLPGTEAFF
CDR3 DNA: TGTGCCAGCAGCCTCCCCGGGACAGAAGCTTTCTTT
V gene: TRBV7-9
clone size: once
D gene: .
J gene: TRBJ1-1

CDR3 protein: CASSFSENYGYTF
CDR3 DNA: TGTGCCAGCAGCTTCAGTGAAAACTATGGCTACACCTTC
V gene: TRBV13
clone size: .
D gene: .
J gene: TRBJ1-2

CDR3 protein: CASSNEGQGVETQYF
CDR3 DNA: TGCGCCAGCAGCAATGAAGGACAGGGAGTGGAGACCCAGTACTTC
V gene: TRBV5-1
clone size: .
D gene: TRBD1
J gene: TRBJ2-5

CDR3 protein: CASSSRVANEKLFF
CDR3 DNA: TGTGCCAGCAGCTCCCGAGTGGCTAATGAAAAACTGTTTTTT
V gene: TRBV7-2
clone size: .
D gene: .
J gene: TRBJ1-4

CDR3 protein: CASSLSGLAGGGYNEQFF
CDR3 DNA: TGTGCCAGCAGTTTATCGGGGCTAGCGGGAGGGGGCTACAATGAGCAGTTCTTC
V gene: TRBV28
clone size: .
D gene: TRBD2
J gene: TRBJ2-1

CDR3 protein: CASSSVLSDTQYF
CDR3 DNA: TGTGCCAGCAGCTCCGTACTGTCCGATACGCAGTATTTT
V gene: TRBV7-3
clone size: .
D gene: .
J gene: TRBJ2-3

CDR3 protein: CASKGSGANVLTF
CDR3 DNA: TGCGCCAGCAAGGGGTCTGGGGCCAACGTCCTGACTTTC
V gene: TRBV5-1
clone size: .
D gene: .
J gene: TRBJ2-6

CDR3 protein: CASGEEKLFF
CDR3 DNA: TGTGCCTCGGGGGAGGAAAAACTGTTTTTT
V gene: TRBV11-3
clone size: .
D gene: .
J gene: TRBJ1-4

CDR3 protein: CASSWPPGQRNTEAFF
CDR3 DNA: TGTGCCAGCAGTTGGCCTCCGGGACAGAGGAACACTGAAGCTTTCTTT
V gene: TRBV6-6
clone size: .
D gene: TRBD1
J gene: TRBJ1-1

CDR3 protein: CAIWGSGRAGELFF
CDR3 DNA: TGTGCCATATGGGGCAGCGGGAGAGCCGGGGAGCTGTTTTTT
V gene: TRBV28
clone size: .
D gene: TRBD2
J gene: TRBJ2-2

CDR3 protein: CASSPNWVRSGYTF
CDR3 DNA: TGTGCCAGCAGTCCTAATTGGGTACGTAGCGGCTACACCTTC
V gene: TRBV28
clone size: .
D gene: .
J gene: TRBJ1-2

CDR3 protein: CASSADRIINYGYTF
CDR3 DNA: TGTGCCAGCAGTGCGGACAGAATTATTAACTATGGCTACACCTTC
V gene: TRBV28
clone size: once
D gene: .
J gene: TRBJ1-2